These T cell receptor beta chains were read from a single sample in a study of T cells in Graves' hyperthyroidism and ophthalmopathy. TCRdb redid the calling of the multiplex PCR reads with MiXCR, one entry per CDR3 protein. Seen here are under 550,000 distinct CDR3 sequences, roughly an eighth observed once, and the top ten hold 5.3%. Sequenced: blood. These receptors were obtained from a young woman with Graves' hyperthyroidism. Both conserved end residues are part of each CDR3. A D gene is named only where the DNA matches it firmly. Size tells how often a clone was seen (once, few, many) or the class of an expanded clone, and some rows leave it out.

.	TRBV4-2	TRBJ2-7	.	CASSQETTRSSYEQYF	TGTGCCAGCAGCCAAGAAACGACGCGAAGCTCCTACGAGCAGTACTTC
many	TRBV7-3	TRBJ2-7	.	CASSLSLLETYEQYF	TGTGCCAGCAGCTTAAGCCTGCTAGAGACCTACGAGCAGTACTTC
.	TRBV15	TRBJ1-2	.	CATSRDLGGRGHTF	TGTGCCACCAGCAGAGATTTGGGGGGGAGAGGTCACACCTTC
many	TRBV2	TRBJ2-3	TRBD1	CASSPPGTGGDTQYF	TGTGCCAGCAGTCCCCCCGGGACAGGGGGAGATACGCAGTATTTT
many	TRBV19	TRBJ2-7	.	CASSMGSSTYEQYF	TGTGCCAGTAGTATGGGCAGTTCTACCTACGAGCAGTACTTC
.	TRBV27	TRBJ2-2	.	CASSLSSFGELFF	TGTGCCAGCAGTTTATCGAGTTTCGGGGAGCTGTTTTTT
many	TRBV7-9	TRBJ2-1	.	CASSLVGGRSSYNEQFF	TGTGCCAGCAGCTTAGTTGGGGGGCGCAGCTCCTACAATGAGCAGTTCTTC
many	TRBV10-2	TRBJ2-7	.	CASKTDSYEQYF	TGCGCCAGCAAGACAGACTCCTACGAGCAGTACTTC
many	TRBV6-1	TRBJ1-2	.	CASSAHVDYGYTF	TGTGCCAGCAGTGCCCATGTGGACTATGGCTACACCTTC
.	TRBV25-1	TRBJ2-5	.	CASSDWDNQETQYF	TGTGCCAGCAGTGATTGGGACAACCAAGAGACCCAGTACTTC
many	TRBV4-2	TRBJ2-1	TRBD2	CASSQGTSVHEQFF	TGTGCCAGCAGCCAAGGGACTAGCGTGCATGAGCAGTTCTTC
many	TRBV11-2	TRBJ2-5	TRBD1	CASSWTGGKGETQYF	TGTGCCAGCAGCTGGACAGGGGGCAAGGGTGAGACCCAGTACTTC
few	TRBV27	TRBJ1-5	.	CASSSRGGQPQHF	TGTGCCAGCAGTAGCCGGGGTGGTCAGCCCCAGCATTTT
.	TRBV7-2	TRBJ1-3	TRBD1	CASSIRQGATGNTIYF	TGTGCCAGCAGCATCCGACAGGGGGCGACAGGAAACACCATATATTTT
many	TRBV6-5	TRBJ1-2	.	CASSYTTGGYTF	TGTGCCAGCAGTTACACAACCGGGGGCTACACCTTC
few	TRBV7-3	TRBJ1-5	.	CASSPASPQHF	TGTGCCAGCAGCCCAGCAAGCCCCCAGCATTTT
few	TRBV4-1	TRBJ1-2	.	CASSQSTGFYGYTF	TGCGCCAGCAGCCAATCAACAGGGTTTTATGGCTACACCTTC
many	TRBV29-1	TRBJ1-1	.	CSVEDTGNTEAFF	TGCAGCGTTGAAGATACGGGGAACACTGAAGCTTTCTTT
.	TRBV24-1	TRBJ2-1	.	CATSDPTVGRGRNEQFF	TGTGCCACCAGTGACCCGACCGTCGGCAGGGGTAGGAATGAGCAGTTCTTC
few	TRBV5-4	TRBJ2-5	TRBD1	CASSMTGEETQYF	TGTGCCAGCAGCATGACAGGGGAAGAGACCCAGTACTTC
.	TRBV3-1	TRBJ1-5	.	CASSQDLSGLEPQHF	TGTGCCAGCAGCCAAGATTTATCGGGCCTCGAGCCCCAGCATTTT
many	TRBV18	TRBJ2-5	TRBD2	CASSPPGLADQETQYF	TGTGCCAGCTCACCCCCGGGACTAGCGGACCAAGAGACCCAGTACTTC
many	TRBV6-1	TRBJ1-2	.	CASSEATVFNYGYTF	TGTGCCAGCAGTGAAGCGACGGTATTTAACTATGGCTACACCTTC
few	TRBV29-1	TRBJ2-1	.	CSVSGLGSYEQFF	TGCAGCGTCTCCGGACTTGGATCCTACGAGCAGTTCTTC
many	TRBV27	TRBJ2-1	TRBD2	CASEKTSGKFYNEQFF	TGTGCCAGCGAAAAGACTAGCGGGAAATTCTACAATGAGCAGTTCTTC
.	TRBV12-3/TRBV12-4	TRBJ2-7	.	CASRGVAYEQYF	TGTGCCAGCAGGGGGGTTGCCTACGAGCAGTACTTC
many	TRBV5-1	TRBJ2-1	.	CASSSGTTSSYNEQFF	TGCGCCAGCAGTTCCGGGACAACGAGCTCCTACAATGAGCAGTTCTTC
many	TRBV28	TRBJ2-1	.	CASIPGTFNEQFF	TGTGCCAGCATCCCCGGGACTTTCAATGAGCAGTTCTTC
.	TRBV11-2	TRBJ2-5	.	CASSLDPGETQYF	TGTGCCAGCAGCTTAGACCCCGGAGAGACCCAGTACTTC
.	TRBV6-5	TRBJ1-1	TRBD1	CASSWPWEDREMSEAFF	TGTGCCAGCAGTTGGCCCTGGGAGGACAGGGAAATGAGTGAAGCTTTCTTT
.	TRBV10-3	TRBJ2-3	TRBD2	CAISEFGLAGALDTQYF	TGTGCCATCAGTGAGTTTGGTCTAGCGGGAGCCTTAGATACGCAGTATTTT
many	TRBV30	TRBJ2-1	TRBD2	CAWGLAGEQFF	TGTGCCTGGGGACTAGCTGGTGAGCAGTTCTTC
many	TRBV20-1	TRBJ1-1	TRBD1	CSANLRDRGTEAFF	TGCAGTGCTAACCTCCGGGACAGGGGCACTGAAGCTTTCTTT
many	TRBV15	TRBJ2-1	TRBD2	CATSSDRSGSNEQFF	TGTGCCACCAGCAGCGACCGTAGCGGGAGCAATGAGCAGTTCTTC
.	TRBV19	TRBJ1-1	.	CASKSLGTGFGGEAFF	TGTGCCAGTAAATCATTGGGCACGGGTTTTGGAGGTGAAGCTTTCTTT
many	TRBV29-1	TRBJ2-3	TRBD2	CSVEISGSWTDTQYF	TGCAGCGTTGAAATAAGCGGGAGTTGGACAGATACGCAGTATTTT
.	TRBV6-1	TRBJ1-2	.	CASSEANGVGGYTF	TGTGCCAGCAGTGAAGCGAACGGGGTGGGGGGCTACACCTTC
.	TRBV7-6	TRBJ1-1	.	CASSIPANTEAFF	TGTGCCAGCAGCATACCAGCGAACACTGAAGCTTTCTTT
once	TRBV11-2	TRBJ2-7	TRBD2	CASSYTSGSPGEQYF	TGTGCCAGCAGCTATACTAGCGGGAGTCCCGGGGAGCAGTACTTC
few	TRBV19	TRBJ1-5	.	CASSKAWGANQPQHF	TGTGCCAGTAGTAAGGCTTGGGGAGCAAATCAGCCCCAGCATTTT